The clone carrying this T cell receptor beta chain was seen only a few times. Its matching antigen is unknown. The data derive from a study of early T cells in non-severe SARS-CoV-2 infection. Study details: Alpha and beta chains were unpaired, from unsorted whole-blood bulk RNA.

Study findings and constraints: VDJdb-based matching was biased toward anti-spike CD8 responses and missed private and CD4 specificities.

Germline V CDR1 and CDR2: GTSNPN, SVGIG (reference sequence). The length of the CDR3 is 13 residues. Trimming pared 0 bases from V and 13 bases from J, leaving 15 bases between. Attached unique molecular identifiers marked individual cDNA molecules. One entry per CDR3 protein, called by TCRdb with MiXCR from the 5' RACE reads. The top ten clones hold 5.9% of a sample with some 71,000 distinct CDR3 sequences, 8.5% to 10% of them seen once. The sample taken for sequencing was whole blood. This receptor was taken from an adult who was a healthcare worker with PCR-confirmed SARS-CoV-2 infection or an uninfected control (not recorded which). V gene TRBV30 combines with J gene TRBJ1-4, with a tentative D call TRBD1 (5 bases). The CDR3 here is CAWSVLLGGGLFF. Written as DNA, the CDR3 is TGTGCCTGGAGTGTACTTCTAGGCGGGGGACTGTTTTTT.